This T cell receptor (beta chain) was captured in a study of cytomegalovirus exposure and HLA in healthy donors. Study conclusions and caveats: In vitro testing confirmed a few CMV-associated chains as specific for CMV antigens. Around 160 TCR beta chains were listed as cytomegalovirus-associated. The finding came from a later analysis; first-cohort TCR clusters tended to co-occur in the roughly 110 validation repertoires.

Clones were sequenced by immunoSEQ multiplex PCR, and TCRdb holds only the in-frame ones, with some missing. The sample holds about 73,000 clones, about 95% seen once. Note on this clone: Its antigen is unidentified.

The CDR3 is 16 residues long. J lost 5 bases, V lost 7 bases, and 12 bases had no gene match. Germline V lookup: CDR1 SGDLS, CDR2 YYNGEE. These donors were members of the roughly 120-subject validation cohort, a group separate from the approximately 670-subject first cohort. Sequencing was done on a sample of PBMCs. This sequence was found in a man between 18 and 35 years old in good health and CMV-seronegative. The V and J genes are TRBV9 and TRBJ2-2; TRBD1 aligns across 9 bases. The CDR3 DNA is TGTGCCAGCGCCCCCTTAGAGACAGGGGGAACCGGGGAGCTGTTTTTT. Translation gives CASAPLETGGTGELFF.